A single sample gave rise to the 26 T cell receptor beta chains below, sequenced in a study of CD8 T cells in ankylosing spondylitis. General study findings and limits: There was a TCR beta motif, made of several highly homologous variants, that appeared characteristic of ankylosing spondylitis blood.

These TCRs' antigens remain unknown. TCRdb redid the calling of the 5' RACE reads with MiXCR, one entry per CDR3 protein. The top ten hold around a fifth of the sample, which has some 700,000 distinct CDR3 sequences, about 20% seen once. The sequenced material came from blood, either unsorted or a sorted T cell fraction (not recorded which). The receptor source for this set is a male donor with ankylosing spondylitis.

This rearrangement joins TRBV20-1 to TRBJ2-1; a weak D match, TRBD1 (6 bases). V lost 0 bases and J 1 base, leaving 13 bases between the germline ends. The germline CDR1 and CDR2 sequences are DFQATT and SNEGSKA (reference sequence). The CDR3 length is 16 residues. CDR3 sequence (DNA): TGCAGTGCTAGAGATCAGGGGTTCCAATCCTACAATGAGCAGTTCTTC. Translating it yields CSARDQGFQSYNEQFF.

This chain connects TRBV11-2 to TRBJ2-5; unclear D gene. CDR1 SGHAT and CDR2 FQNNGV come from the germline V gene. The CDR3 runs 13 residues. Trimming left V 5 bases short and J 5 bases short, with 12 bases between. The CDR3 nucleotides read TGTGCCAGCAGCCTAAGGTGGCGGGAGACCCAGTACTTC. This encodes CASSLRWRETQYF.

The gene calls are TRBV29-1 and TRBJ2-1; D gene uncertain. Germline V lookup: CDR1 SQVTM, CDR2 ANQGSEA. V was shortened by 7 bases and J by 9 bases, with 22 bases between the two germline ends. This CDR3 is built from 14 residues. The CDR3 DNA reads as TGCAGCGCCGTTGAGGACGTCGTAATGATTGAGCAGTTCTTC. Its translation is CSAVEDVVMIEQFF.

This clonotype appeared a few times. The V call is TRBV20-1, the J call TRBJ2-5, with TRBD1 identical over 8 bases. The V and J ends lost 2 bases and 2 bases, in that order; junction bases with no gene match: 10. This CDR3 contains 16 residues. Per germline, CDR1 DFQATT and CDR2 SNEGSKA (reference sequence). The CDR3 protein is CSARYFRTGLQETQYF. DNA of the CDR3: TGCAGTGCTAGATACTTCCGGACAGGGCTACAAGAGACCCAGTACTTC.

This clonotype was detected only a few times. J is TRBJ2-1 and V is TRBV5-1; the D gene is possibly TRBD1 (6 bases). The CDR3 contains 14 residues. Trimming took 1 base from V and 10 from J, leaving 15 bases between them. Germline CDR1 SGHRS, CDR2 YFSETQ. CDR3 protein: CASSLTGLSGEQFF. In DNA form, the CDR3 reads TGCGCCAGCAGCTTGACAGGGCTTTCAGGCGAGCAGTTCTTC.

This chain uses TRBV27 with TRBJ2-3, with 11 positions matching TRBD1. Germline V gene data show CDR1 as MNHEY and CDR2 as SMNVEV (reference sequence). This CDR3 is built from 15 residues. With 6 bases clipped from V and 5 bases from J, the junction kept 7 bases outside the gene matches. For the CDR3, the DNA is TGTGCCAGCAGCCGGACAGGGGGCGTGCAAGATACGCAGTATTTT. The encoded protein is CASSRTGGVQDTQYF.

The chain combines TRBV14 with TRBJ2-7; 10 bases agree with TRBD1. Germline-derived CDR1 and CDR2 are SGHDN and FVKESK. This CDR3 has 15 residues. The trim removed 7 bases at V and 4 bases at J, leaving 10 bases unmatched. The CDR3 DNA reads TGTGCCAGCATCACATCGGACAGGGGGTTGTACGAGCAGTACTTC. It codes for CASITSDRGLYEQYF.

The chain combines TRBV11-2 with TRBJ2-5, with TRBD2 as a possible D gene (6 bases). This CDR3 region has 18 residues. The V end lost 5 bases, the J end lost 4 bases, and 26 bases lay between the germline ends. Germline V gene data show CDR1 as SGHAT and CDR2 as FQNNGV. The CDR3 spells CASSPESSELLRVETQYF. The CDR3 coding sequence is TGTGCCAGCAGCCCGGAGTCTAGCGAATTACTTCGGGTAGAGACCCAGTACTTC.

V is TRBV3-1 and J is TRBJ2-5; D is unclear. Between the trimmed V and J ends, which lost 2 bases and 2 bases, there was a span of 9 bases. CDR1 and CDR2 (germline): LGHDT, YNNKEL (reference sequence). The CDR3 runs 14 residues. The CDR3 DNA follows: TGTGCCAGCAGCCAATATTCCCGGCAAGAGACCCAGTACTTC. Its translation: CASSQYSRQETQYF.

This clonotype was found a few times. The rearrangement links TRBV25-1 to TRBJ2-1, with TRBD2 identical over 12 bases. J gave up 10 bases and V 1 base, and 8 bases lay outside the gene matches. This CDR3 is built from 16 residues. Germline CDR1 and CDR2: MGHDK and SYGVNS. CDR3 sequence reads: CASSEFASGGAGEQFF. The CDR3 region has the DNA TGTGCCAGCAGTGAATTTGCTAGCGGGGGGGCTGGGGAGCAGTTCTTC.

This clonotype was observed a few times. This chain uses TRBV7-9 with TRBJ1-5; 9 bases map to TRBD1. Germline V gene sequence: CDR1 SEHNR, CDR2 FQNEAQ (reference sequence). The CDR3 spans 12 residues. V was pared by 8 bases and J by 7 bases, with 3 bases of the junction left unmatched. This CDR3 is CASGQGRQPQHF. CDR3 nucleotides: TGTGCCAGCGGACAGGGGCGACAGCCCCAGCATTTT.

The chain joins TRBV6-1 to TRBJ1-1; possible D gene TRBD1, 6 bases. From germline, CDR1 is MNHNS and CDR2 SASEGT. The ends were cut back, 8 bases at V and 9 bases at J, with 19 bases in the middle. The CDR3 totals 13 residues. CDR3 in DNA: TGTGCCAGCTTCTCCGGGGGGGCGACCAAAGCTTTCTTT. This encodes CASFSGGATKAFF.

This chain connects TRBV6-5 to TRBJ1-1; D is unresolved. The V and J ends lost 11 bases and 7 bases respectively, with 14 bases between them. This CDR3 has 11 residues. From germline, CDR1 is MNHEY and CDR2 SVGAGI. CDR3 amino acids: CASYGPVEAFF. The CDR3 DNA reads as TGTGCCTCTTACGGCCCAGTTGAAGCTTTCTTT.

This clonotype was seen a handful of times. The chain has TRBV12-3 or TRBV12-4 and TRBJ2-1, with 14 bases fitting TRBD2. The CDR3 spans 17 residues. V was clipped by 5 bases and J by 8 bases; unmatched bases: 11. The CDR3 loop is CASSLGLAGGPGDEQFF. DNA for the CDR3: TGTGCCAGCAGTCTTGGACTAGCGGGAGGCCCAGGGGATGAGCAGTTCTTC.

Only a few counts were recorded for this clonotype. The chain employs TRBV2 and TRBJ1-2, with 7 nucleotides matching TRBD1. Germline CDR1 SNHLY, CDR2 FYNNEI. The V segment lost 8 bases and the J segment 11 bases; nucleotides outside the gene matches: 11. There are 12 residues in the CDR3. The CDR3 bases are TGTGCCAGCCGGGACAGCTCCACAGGTTACACCTTC. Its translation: CASRDSSTGYTF.

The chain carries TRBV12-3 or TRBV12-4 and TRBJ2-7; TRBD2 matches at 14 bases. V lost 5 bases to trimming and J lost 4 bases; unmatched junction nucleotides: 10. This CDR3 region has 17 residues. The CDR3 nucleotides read TGTGCCAGCAGTCGCCGGGGGACTAGCGGGAGTATTTACGAGCAGTACTTC. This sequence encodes CASSRRGTSGSIYEQYF.

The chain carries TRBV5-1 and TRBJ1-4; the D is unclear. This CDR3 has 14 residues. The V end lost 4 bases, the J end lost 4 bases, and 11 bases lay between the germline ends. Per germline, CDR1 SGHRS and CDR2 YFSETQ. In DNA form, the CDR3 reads TGCGCCAGCAGCCGGGAGTGGGGTAATGAAAAACTGTTTTTT. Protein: CASSREWGNEKLFF. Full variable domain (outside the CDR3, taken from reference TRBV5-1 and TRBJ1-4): KAGVTQTPRYLIKTRGQQVTLSCSPISGHRSVSWYQQTPGQGLQFLFEYFSETQRNKGNFPGRFSGRQFSNSRSEMNVSTLELGDSALYLCASSREWGNEKLFFGSGTQLSVL.

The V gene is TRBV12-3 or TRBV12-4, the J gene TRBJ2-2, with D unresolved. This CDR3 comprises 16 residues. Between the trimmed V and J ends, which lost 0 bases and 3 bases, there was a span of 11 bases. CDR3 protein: CASSLAEKGYTGELFF. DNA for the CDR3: TGTGCCAGCAGTTTAGCGGAGAAGGGATACACCGGGGAGCTGTTTTTT.

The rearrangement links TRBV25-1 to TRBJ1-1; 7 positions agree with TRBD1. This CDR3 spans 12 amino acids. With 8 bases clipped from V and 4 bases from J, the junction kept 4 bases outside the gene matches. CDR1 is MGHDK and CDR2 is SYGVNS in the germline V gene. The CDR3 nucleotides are TGTGCCAGCGGGGACAGCCTCACTGAAGCTTTCTTT. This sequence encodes CASGDSLTEAFF.

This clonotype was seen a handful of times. The CDR3 DNA sequence: TGTGCCAGCAGTCTCTTGGGACAGCAAAGTTCCAAAAACATTCAGTACTTC. Translation: CASSLLGQQSSKNIQYF. This chain connects TRBV28 to TRBJ2-4; 7 bases match TRBD1. Germline CDR1 is MDHEN and CDR2 is SYDVKM. V shed 5 bases, J shed 2 bases, and the junction held 12 bases outside the gene matches. The CDR3 sequence is 17 residues long.

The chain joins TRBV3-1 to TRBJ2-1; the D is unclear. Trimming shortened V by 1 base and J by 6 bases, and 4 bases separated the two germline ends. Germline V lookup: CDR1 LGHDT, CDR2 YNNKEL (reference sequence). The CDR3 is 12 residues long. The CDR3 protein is CASSQGFNEQFF. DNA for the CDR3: TGTGCCAGCAGCCAAGGGTTCAATGAGCAGTTCTTC.

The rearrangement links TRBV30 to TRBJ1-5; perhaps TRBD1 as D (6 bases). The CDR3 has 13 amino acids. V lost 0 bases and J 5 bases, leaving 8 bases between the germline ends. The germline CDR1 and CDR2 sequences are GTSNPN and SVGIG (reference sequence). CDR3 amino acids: CAWSVRTDQPQHF. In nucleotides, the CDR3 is TGTGCCTGGAGTGTACGGACAGATCAGCCCCAGCATTTT.

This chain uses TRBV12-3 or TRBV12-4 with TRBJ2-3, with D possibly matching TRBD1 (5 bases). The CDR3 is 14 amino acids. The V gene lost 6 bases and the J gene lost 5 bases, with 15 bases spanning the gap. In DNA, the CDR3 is TGTGCCAGCAGCCCCTTGAACAGGTTAGATACGCAGTATTTT. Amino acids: CASSPLNRLDTQYF.

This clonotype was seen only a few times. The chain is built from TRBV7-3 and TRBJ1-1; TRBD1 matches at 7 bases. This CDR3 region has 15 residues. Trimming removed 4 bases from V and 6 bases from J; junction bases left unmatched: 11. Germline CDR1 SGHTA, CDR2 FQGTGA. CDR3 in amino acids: CASSSPGQLISEAFF. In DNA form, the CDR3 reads TGTGCCAGCAGCTCCCCGGGACAGTTGATCTCTGAAGCTTTCTTT.

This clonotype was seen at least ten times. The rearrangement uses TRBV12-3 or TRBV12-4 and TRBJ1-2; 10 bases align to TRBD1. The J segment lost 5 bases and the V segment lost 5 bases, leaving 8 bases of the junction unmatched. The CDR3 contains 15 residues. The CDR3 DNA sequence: TGTGCCAGCAGTCCGTGGACAGGGGGGGGTTATGGCTACACCTTC. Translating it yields CASSPWTGGGYGYTF.

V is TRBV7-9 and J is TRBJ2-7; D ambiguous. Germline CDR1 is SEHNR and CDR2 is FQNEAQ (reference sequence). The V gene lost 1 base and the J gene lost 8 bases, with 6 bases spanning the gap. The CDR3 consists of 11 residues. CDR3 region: CASSLEAQQYF. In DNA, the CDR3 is TGTGCCAGCAGCTTAGAGGCTCAGCAGTACTTC.